The 27 T cell receptor beta chains reported below all come from one sample, sequenced in a study of beta chain features in type 1 diabetes (dated by TCRdb to between 2018 and 2020). Library prep was done by the immunoSEQ multiplex PCR assay. The High Capacity cDNA Reverse Transcription Kit was used to reverse transcribe all of the isolated RNA, meaning that expressed TCRB transcripts were what got sequenced. Imported from immuneACCESS, the table was reduced by TCRdb to in-frame sequences with V and J called. These copies leave out some clones; in studies compared against another copy, an unresolved V gene accounts for under half, and the cause of the remainder is not known. This sample comprises about 260,000 clones, under 70% of them detected only once. The ten largest clones take up approximately 0.053% of the sample. Specimen: naive CD4+ T cells from blood. Sample cell subset or site, as interpreted from the label and publication: true naive CD4+ T cells. These receptors were collected from a man aged 25 to 45 in good health.

This chain connects TRBV7-2 to TRBJ1-5; the D gene is possibly TRBD1 (5 bases). V lost 2 bases and J 2 bases, leaving 10 bases between the germline ends. This CDR3 has 15 residues. The germline CDR1 and CDR2 sequences are SGHTA and FQGNSA. The CDR3 region is CASSLIGDGNQPQHF. Written as DNA, the CDR3 is TGTGCCAGCAGCTTAATAGGGGACGGCAATCAGCCCCAGCATTTT.

The chain carries TRBV29-1 and TRBJ2-5; tentative D call: TRBD1 (5 bases). Looked up from germline, CDR1 is SQVTM and CDR2 is ANQGSEA. V was pared by 2 bases and J by 5 bases, with 12 bases between. The CDR3 is made up of 13 amino acids. CDR3 sequence (DNA): TGCAGCGTTGAAATCCAGGGCAAGGAGACCCAGTACTTC. It translates to CSVEIQGKETQYF.

This clone was picked up one time. V and J are TRBV11-2 and TRBJ2-3; 7 bases align to TRBD2. The V gene's germline CDR1 is SGHAT and CDR2 FQNNGV. This CDR3 is 16 amino acids long. J was trimmed by 0 bases and V by 5 bases; bases with no gene match: 8. CDR3 amino acids: CASSPSLAQSTDTQYF. CDR3 bases: TGTGCCAGCAGCCCCTCACTAGCGCAAAGCACAGATACGCAGTATTTT.

This clone was seen a single time. This chain joins TRBV10-3 and TRBJ2-6; D not resolved. This CDR3 is 18 amino acids long. The ends were cut back, 0 bases at V and 0 bases at J, with 12 bases in the middle. In germline, CDR1 is ENHRY, CDR2 SYGVKD. For the CDR3, the DNA is TGTGCCATCAGTGAGTCGACGGGCAGGAGCTCTGGGGCCAACGTCCTGACTTTC. It codes for CAISESTGRSSGANVLTF.

The CDR3 is CASSSDRGFTDTQYF. The CDR3 DNA is TGTGCCAGCAGTTCCGACAGGGGGTTCACAGATACGCAGTATTTT. The chain joins TRBV7-2 to TRBJ2-3; 9 nucleotides align to TRBD1. V lost 6 bases, J lost 2 bases, and 6 bases stayed unmatched. The length of the CDR3 is 15 residues. Germline V CDR1 and CDR2: SGHTA, FQGNSA.

This clone was counted a few times. The chain has TRBV29-1 and TRBJ2-1, with 7 bases that match TRBD2. The CDR3 runs to 11 residues. Germline V gene lookup returns CDR1 SQVTM and CDR2 ANQGSEA. The V segment lost 7 bases and the J segment 14 bases; nucleotides outside the gene matches: 11. The CDR3 reads CSANSGSSEFF. In nucleotides, the CDR3 is TGCAGCGCCAATAGCGGGTCTAGTGAGTTCTTC.

This clone was counted a single time. The chain links TRBV20-1 to TRBJ1-2; maybe TRBD1 (5 bases). The germline V gene encodes CDR1 DFQATT and CDR2 SNEGSKA (reference sequence). The CDR3 has 10 amino acids. V was clipped by 5 bases and J by 7 bases, with 8 bases between them. The CDR3 region has the DNA TGCAGTGCTGGGACGGGTGGCTACACCTTC. As protein: CSAGTGGYTF.

V is TRBV11-2 and J is TRBJ1-6; D uncertain. Trimming pared 0 bases from V and 4 bases from J, leaving 13 bases between. This CDR3 is 17 amino acids long. Germline lookup yields CDR1 SGHAT and CDR2 FQNNGV. In nucleotides, the CDR3 is TGTGCCAGCAGCTTAGATGGTTCGCGGATTTATAATTCACCCCTCCACTTT. This encodes CASSLDGSRIYNSPLHF.

The chain carries TRBV29-1 and TRBJ2-7; 12 positions match TRBD1. Losses at the gene ends were 0 bases for V and 5 bases for J; bases not matched to a gene: 11. This CDR3 contains 17 residues. The germline gives CDR1 SQVTM, CDR2 ANQGSEA. CDR3 region: CSVEEVLLGTGGNEQYF. In DNA form, the CDR3 reads TGCAGCGTTGAAGAGGTTCTTTTGGGGACAGGGGGCAACGAGCAGTACTTC.

The chain joins TRBV13 to TRBJ2-1; tentatively, D is TRBD1 or TRBD2 (6 bases each). Per the germline V gene, CDR1 is PRHDT and CDR2 is FYEKMQ (reference sequence). The CDR3 is made up of 15 amino acids. Trimming removed 5 bases from V and 5 bases from J, with 16 bases in between. This chain's CDR3 is CASSDAGHTNNEQFF. The CDR3 nucleotides read TGTGCCAGCAGCGACGCGGGACACACCAACAATGAGCAGTTCTTC.

The rearrangement joins TRBV7-6 to TRBJ1-2, with D tentatively TRBD1 (5 bases). Trimming cost V 9 bases and J 2 bases, with 7 bases left between them. The V gene's germline CDR1 is SGHVS and CDR2 FNYEAQ. This CDR3 contains 11 residues. CDR3 bases: TGTGCCAGTGGGGGGAACTATGGCTACACCTTC. The encoded protein is CASGGNYGYTF. Supplemented by reference TRBV7-6 and TRBJ1-2, the full variable domain reads GAGVSQSPRYKVTKRGQDVALRCDPISGHVSLYWYRQALGQGPEFLTYFNYEAQQDKSGLPNDRFSAERPEGSISTLTIQRTEQRDSAMYRCASGGNYGYTFGSGTRLTVV.

The chain uses TRBV6-6 and TRBJ2-7; D unresolved. With 3 bases removed from V and 3 bases from J, the gap between germline ends came to 9 bases. CDR3 length: 13 residues. The germline gives CDR1 MNHNY, CDR2 SVGAGI (reference sequence). The CDR3: CASSYPGLYEQYF. The CDR3 DNA is TGTGCCAGCAGTTATCCTGGGCTCTACGAGCAGTACTTC.

The gene calls are TRBV11-2 and TRBJ2-6; no reliable D call. The germline V gene has CDR1 SGHAT and CDR2 FQNNGV. The CDR3 sequence is 14 residues long. V lost 5 bases and J 2 bases, leaving 7 bases between the germline ends. For the CDR3, the DNA is TGTGCCAGCAGCCTAATGGCTGGGGCCAACGTCCTGACTTTC. Translation: CASSLMAGANVLTF. The whole variable domain, filled in from reference TRBV11-2 and TRBJ2-6, reads EAGVAQSPRYKIIEKRQSVAFWCNPISGHATLYWYQQILGQGPKLLIQFQNNGVVDDSQLPKDRFSAERLKGVDSTLKIQPAKLEDSAVYLCASSLMAGANVLTFGAGSRLTVL.

This clone was counted only a few times. V usage is TRBV4-3 and J usage is TRBJ2-3, with 10 bases that match TRBD2. The V segment lost 0 bases and the J segment 5 bases; nucleotides outside the gene matches: 5. The CDR3 loop spans 16 amino acids. Per germline, CDR1 LGHNA and CDR2 YSLEER. The CDR3, as DNA: TGCGCCAGCAGCCAAGATCCTAGCGGGAGTCGAGATACGCAGTATTTT. It encodes CASSQDPSGSRDTQYF.

The rearrangement joins TRBV5-8 to TRBJ2-5; D gene unclear. The CDR3 extends over 10 amino acids. The germline V gene encodes CDR1 SGHTS and CDR2 YDEGEE. V was clipped by 4 bases and J by 5 bases, with 3 bases between them. CDR3 sequence (DNA): TGTGCCAGCAGCCTGGAGACCCAGTACTTC. Translated: CASSLETQYF.

V and J are TRBV30 and TRBJ2-5; either TRBD1 or TRBD2 may supply D (6 bases each). Trimming shortened V by 4 bases and J by 4 bases, and 19 bases separated the two germline ends. Germline CDR1 and CDR2: GTSNPN and SVGIG (reference sequence). The CDR3 has 15 residues. Written as DNA, the CDR3 is TGTGCCTGGAAAGGAGGGGGACAACCACGAGAGACCCAGTACTTC. Protein: CAWKGGGQPRETQYF.

This sequence joins TRBV7-8 and TRBJ2-5; 8 nucleotides align to TRBD2. With 4 bases clipped from V and 4 bases from J, the junction kept 8 bases outside the gene matches. CDR3 size: 15 residues. From germline, CDR1 is SGHVS and CDR2 FQNEAQ. This CDR3 reads CASSSAQRERETQYF. DNA of the CDR3: TGTGCCAGCAGCTCCGCCCAGCGGGAGCGAGAGACCCAGTACTTC.

This clone was detected only once. The rearrangement links TRBV2 to TRBJ2-6; 7 nucleotides line up with TRBD1. Germline V gene lookup returns CDR1 SNHLY and CDR2 FYNNEI. This CDR3 spans 15 amino acids. The ends lost 2 bases at V and 2 bases at J; junction bases unmatched: 0. The CDR3 DNA is TGTGCCAGCAGTGAAACAGGGGCTGGGGCCAACGTCCTGACTTTC. This gives the protein CASSETGAGANVLTF.

The chain carries TRBV5-1 and TRBJ1-4; a weak D match, TRBD1 (6 bases). Trimming took off 3 bases at V and 2 bases at J, with 8 bases between the two ends. CDR1 SGHRS and CDR2 YFSETQ come from the germline V gene. The CDR3 extends over 14 amino acids. This CDR3 is CASSSGATNEKLFF. The CDR3 DNA reads as TGCGCCAGCAGCTCAGGGGCCACTAATGAAAAACTGTTTTTT. Full variable domain (missing parts from reference TRBV5-1 and TRBJ1-4): KAGVTQTPRYLIKTRGQQVTLSCSPISGHRSVSWYQQTPGQGLQFLFEYFSETQRNKGNFPGRFSGRQFSNSRSEMNVSTLELGDSALYLCASSSGATNEKLFFGSGTQLSVL.

The chain links TRBV4-1 to TRBJ2-3; D unresolved. V lost 1 base, J lost 0 bases, and 11 bases lay in between. The length of the CDR3 is 16 residues. Per the germline V gene, CDR1 is MGHRA and CDR2 is YSYEKL. CDR3 sequence (DNA): TGCGCCAGCAGCCAAGGACTGGCGATGAGCACAGATACGCAGTATTTT. Its protein is CASSQGLAMSTDTQYF.

This rearrangement joins TRBV7-2 to TRBJ2-7; no clear D gene. CDR1 is SGHTA, CDR2 FQGNSA, per germline. V lost 6 bases, J lost 0 bases, and 9 bases lay in between. CDR3 length: 13 residues. The DNA of the CDR3 is TGTGCCAGCAGTCCTCCCAGCTCCTACGAGCAGTACTTC. Its translation is CASSPPSSYEQYF.

The chain links TRBV7-7 to TRBJ2-7, with unresolved D. V lost 4 bases and J 4 bases, leaving 11 bases between the germline ends. There are 13 residues in the CDR3. CDR1 and CDR2 (germline): SSHAT, FNYEAQ (reference sequence). DNA for the CDR3: TGTGCCAGCAGCTCAGGACCTCTATACGAGCAGTACTTC. Translating gives CASSSGPLYEQYF. Filled out from reference TRBV7-7 and TRBJ2-7, the complete variable domain reads GAGVSQSPRYKVTKRGQDVTLRCDPISSHATLYWYQQALGQGPEFLTYFNYEAQPDKSGLPSDRFSAERPEGSISTLTIQRTEQRDSAMYRCASSSGPLYEQYFGPGTRLTVT.

The chain uses TRBV7-2 and TRBJ2-3; D is unclear. The V end was cut by 1 base, the J end by 6 bases, with 8 bases between. Germline assignment: CDR1 SGHTA and CDR2 FQGNSA. The CDR3 consists of 13 residues. Here the CDR3 reads CASSLGASDTQYF. CDR3 sequence (DNA): TGTGCCAGCAGCTTAGGGGCTTCGGATACGCAGTATTTT.

V is TRBV7-2 and J is TRBJ2-3, with 7 bases matching TRBD1. The J segment lost 1 base and the V segment lost 5 bases, leaving 9 bases of the junction unmatched. CDR3 size: 16 residues. CDR1 and CDR2 (germline): SGHTA, FQGNSA. In DNA, the CDR3 is TGTGCCAGCAGCCGCCCCAAGCAGGGGGGCACAGATACGCAGTATTTT. Translation gives CASSRPKQGGTDTQYF.

This sequence joins TRBV9 and TRBJ2-5; D is possibly TRBD1 (6 bases). Germline assignment: CDR1 SGDLS and CDR2 YYNGEE. This CDR3 is built from 13 residues. V gave up 3 bases and J gave up 5 bases, with 11 bases separating them. The CDR3 here is CASSAAGAETQYF. CDR3 in DNA: TGTGCCAGCAGCGCTGCAGGGGCGGAGACCCAGTACTTC.

This clone was recorded a few times. The V call is TRBV30, the J call TRBJ2-3; D gene uncertain. The CDR3 contains 15 residues. The V and J ends lost 2 bases and 3 bases respectively, with 15 bases between them. Per germline, CDR1 GTSNPN and CDR2 SVGIG (reference sequence). The CDR3 region has the DNA TGTGCCTGGAGTTTGGGCAGGAGTATTACAGATACGCAGTATTTT. It codes for CAWSLGRSITDTQYF.

CDR3 sequence (DNA): TGTGCCAGCAGTTCAAGCGGACAGAGGAACTATGGCTACACCTTC. Translating gives CASSSSGQRNYGYTF. This sequence joins TRBV28 and TRBJ1-2; D may be TRBD1 (6 bases). Trimming cost V 4 bases and J 2 bases, with 14 bases left between them. The germline CDR1 and CDR2 sequences are MDHEN and SYDVKM. This CDR3 comprises 15 residues.